The T cell receptor beta chain described here comes from a study of CXCR3-negative and CXCR3-positive naive CD8 T cells. The method, 5' RACE with UMI labels, was used to prepare the TRB cDNA libraries. From the 5' RACE reads, TCRdb lists one entry per CDR3 protein and no DNA. This sample's clone table lists some 130,000 distinct CDR3 sequences. Study-level points and caveats: CXCR3-positive naive cells had TRB CDR3s that were more hydrophobic than CXCR3-negative naive cells had. The TRBV-TRBJ usage of naive CXCR3-negative and CXCR3-positive cells was similar, but that of memory cells differed.

This CDR3 has 18 residues. Cells classed as naive CD8+ T cells were CD45RO-CCR7+CD27+CD95-. As for this clonotype: Its cognate antigen is unknown.

The chain couples TRBV12-3 or TRBV12-4 to TRBJ2-2; TCRdb outputs TRBD1, but without DNA this stays unchecked. Sequencing used naive CXCR3- CD8+ T cells from blood. Subset: CD45RO-CCR7+CD27+CD95- naive CD8+ T cells lacking CXCR3 (TNR3-). The receptor was derived from a human donor in good health. Some clones in this sample may be carry-over from other donors' samples. CDR3 in amino acids: CASSFGSTRRGAYGELFF.